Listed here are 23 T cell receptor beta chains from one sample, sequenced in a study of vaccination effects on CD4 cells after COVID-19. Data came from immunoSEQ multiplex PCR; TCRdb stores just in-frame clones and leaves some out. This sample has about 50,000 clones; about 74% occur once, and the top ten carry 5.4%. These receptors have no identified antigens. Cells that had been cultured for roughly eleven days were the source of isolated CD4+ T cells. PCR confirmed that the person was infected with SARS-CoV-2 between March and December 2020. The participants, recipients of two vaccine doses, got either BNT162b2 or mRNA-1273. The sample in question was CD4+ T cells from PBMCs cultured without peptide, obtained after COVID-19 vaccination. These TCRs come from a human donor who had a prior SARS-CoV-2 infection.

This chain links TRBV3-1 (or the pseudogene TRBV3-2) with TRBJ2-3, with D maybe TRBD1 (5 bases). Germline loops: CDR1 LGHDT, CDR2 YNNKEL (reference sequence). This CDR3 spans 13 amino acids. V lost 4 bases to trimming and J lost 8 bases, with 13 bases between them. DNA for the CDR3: TGTGCCAGCAGCCCACAAGTGCAGGGTACGCAGTATTTT. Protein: CASSPQVQGTQYF.

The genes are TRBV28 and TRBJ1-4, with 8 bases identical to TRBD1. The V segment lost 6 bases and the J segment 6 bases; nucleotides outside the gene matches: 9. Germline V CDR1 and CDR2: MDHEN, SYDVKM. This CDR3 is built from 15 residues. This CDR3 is CASRDQGAQDEKLFF. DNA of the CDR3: TGTGCCAGCAGGGACCAGGGGGCGCAGGATGAAAAACTGTTTTTT.

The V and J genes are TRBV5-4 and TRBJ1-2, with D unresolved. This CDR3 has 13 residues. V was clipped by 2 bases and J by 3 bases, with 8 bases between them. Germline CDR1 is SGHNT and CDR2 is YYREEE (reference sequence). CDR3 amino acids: CASSLGTDYGYTF. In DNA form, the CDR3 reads TGTGCCAGCAGCTTAGGCACCGACTATGGCTACACCTTC.

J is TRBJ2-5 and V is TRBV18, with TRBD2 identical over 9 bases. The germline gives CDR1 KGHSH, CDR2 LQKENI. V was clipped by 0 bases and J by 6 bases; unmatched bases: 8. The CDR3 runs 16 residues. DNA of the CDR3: TGTGCCAGCTCACCACCGGGCGGGAGGGCCATCAAGACCCAGTACTTC. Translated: CASSPPGGRAIKTQYF.

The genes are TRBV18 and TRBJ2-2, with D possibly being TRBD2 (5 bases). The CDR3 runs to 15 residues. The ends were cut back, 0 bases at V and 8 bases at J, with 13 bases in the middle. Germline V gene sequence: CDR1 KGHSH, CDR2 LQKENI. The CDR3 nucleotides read TGTGCCAGCTCACCACCCGGCGGGCGCGCGGGGGAGCTGTTTTTT. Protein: CASSPPGGRAGELFF.

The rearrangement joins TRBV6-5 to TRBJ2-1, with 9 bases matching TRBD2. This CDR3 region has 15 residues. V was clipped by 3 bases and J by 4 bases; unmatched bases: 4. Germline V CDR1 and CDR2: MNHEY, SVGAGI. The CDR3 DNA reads TGTGCCAGCAGTTATGGCGGGGGGGGTTACAATGAGCAGTTCTTC. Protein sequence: CASSYGGGGYNEQFF.

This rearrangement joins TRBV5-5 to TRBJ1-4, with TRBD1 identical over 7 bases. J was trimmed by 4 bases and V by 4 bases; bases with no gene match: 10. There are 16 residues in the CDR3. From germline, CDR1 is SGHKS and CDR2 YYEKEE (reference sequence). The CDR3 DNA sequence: TGTGCCAGCAGCCTTTATCCGGGACAGCTTAATGAAAAACTGTTTTTT. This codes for CASSLYPGQLNEKLFF. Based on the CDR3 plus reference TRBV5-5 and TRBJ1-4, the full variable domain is DAGVTQSPTHLIKTRGQQVTLRCSPISGHKSVSWYQQVLGQGPQFIFQYYEKEERGRGNFPDRFSARQFPNYSSELNVNALLLGDSALYLCASSLYPGQLNEKLFFGSGTQLSVL.

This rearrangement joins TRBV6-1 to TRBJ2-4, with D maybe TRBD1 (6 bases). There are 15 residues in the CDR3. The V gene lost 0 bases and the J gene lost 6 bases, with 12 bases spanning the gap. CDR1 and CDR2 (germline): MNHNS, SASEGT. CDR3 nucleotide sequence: TGTGCCAGCAGTGAAGCTTCGGGGACAACAAACATTCAGTACTTC. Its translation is CASSEASGTTNIQYF.

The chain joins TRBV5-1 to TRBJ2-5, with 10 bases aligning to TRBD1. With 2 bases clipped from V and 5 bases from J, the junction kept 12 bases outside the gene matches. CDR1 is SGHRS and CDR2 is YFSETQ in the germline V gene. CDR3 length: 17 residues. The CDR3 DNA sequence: TGCGCCAGCAGCTTTACCACGGGGACAGGGGTGGCGGAGACCCAGTACTTC. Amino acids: CASSFTTGTGVAETQYF.

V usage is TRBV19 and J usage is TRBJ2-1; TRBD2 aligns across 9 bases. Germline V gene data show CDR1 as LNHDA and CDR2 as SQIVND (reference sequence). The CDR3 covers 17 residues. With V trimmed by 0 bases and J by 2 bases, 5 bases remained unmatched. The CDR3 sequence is CASSIDGPSGTYNEQFF. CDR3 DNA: TGTGCCAGTAGTATAGATGGGCCTAGCGGGACCTACAATGAGCAGTTCTTC.

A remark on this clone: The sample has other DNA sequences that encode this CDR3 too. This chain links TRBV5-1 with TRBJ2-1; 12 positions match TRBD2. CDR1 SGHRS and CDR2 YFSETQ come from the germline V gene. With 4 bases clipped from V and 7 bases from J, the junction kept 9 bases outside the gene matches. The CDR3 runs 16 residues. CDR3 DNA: TGCGCCAGCAGCCTAACCCTAGCGGGAGGGCCGAATGAGCAGTTCTTC. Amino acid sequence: CASSLTLAGGPNEQFF.

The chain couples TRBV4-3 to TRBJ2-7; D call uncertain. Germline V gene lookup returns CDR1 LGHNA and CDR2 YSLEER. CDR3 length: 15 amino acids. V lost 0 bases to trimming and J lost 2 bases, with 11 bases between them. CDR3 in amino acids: CASSQERQSTYEQYF. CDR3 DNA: TGCGCCAGCAGCCAAGAGCGGCAGTCCACCTACGAGCAGTACTTC.

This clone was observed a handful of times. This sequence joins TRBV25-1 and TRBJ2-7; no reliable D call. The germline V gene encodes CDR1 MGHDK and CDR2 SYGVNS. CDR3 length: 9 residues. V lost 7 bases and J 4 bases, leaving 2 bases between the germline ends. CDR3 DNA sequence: TGTGCCAGCAAGTACGAGCAGTACTTC. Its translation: CASKYEQYF.

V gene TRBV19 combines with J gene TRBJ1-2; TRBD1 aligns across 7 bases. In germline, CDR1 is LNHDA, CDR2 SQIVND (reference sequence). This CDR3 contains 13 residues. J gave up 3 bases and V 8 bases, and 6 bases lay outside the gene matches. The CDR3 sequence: CASRGDRDYGYTF. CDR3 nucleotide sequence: TGTGCCAGTCGTGGAGACAGGGACTATGGCTACACCTTC. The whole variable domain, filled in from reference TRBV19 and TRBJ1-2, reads DGGITQSPKYLFRKEGQNVTLSCEQNLNHDAMYWYRQDPGQGLRLIYYSQIVNDFQKGDIAEGYSVSREKKESFPLTVTSAQKNPTAFYLCASRGDRDYGYTFGSGTRLTVV.

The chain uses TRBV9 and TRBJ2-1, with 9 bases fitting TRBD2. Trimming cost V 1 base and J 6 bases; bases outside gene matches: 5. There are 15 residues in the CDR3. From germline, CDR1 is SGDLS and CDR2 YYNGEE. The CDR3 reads CASSVRAGGLNEQFF. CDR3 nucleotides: TGTGCCAGCAGCGTAAGGGCGGGGGGGCTCAATGAGCAGTTCTTC.

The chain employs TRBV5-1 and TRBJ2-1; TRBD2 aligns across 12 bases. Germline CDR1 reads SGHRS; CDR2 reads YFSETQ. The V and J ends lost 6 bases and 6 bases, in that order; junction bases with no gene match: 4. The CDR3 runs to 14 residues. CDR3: CASTRLAGANEQFF. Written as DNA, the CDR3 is TGCGCCAGCACTCGACTAGCGGGAGCCAATGAGCAGTTCTTC.

The CDR3 here is CASSFERGDSYNEQFF. In nucleotides, the CDR3 is TGTGCCAGCAGTTTTGAGCGGGGGGATTCCTACAATGAGCAGTTCTTC. The V gene is TRBV2, the J gene TRBJ2-1; 9 bases fit TRBD2. The V gene end was trimmed by 5 bases and the J gene end by 1 base; junction bases not matched to a gene: 6. The CDR3 spans 16 residues. The germline V gene encodes CDR1 SNHLY and CDR2 FYNNEI.

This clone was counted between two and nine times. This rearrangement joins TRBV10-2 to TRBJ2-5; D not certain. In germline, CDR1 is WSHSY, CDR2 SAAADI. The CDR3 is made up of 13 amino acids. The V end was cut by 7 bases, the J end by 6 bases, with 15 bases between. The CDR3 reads CASTRDLLKTQYF. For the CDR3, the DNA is TGCGCCAGCACCCGCGACCTTTTAAAGACCCAGTACTTC.

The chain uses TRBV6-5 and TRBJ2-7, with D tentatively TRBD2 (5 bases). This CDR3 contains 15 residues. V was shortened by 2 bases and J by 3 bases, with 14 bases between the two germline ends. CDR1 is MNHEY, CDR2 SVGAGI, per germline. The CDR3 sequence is CASSYGLGRGYEQYF. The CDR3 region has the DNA TGTGCCAGCAGTTACGGACTCGGACGGGGCTACGAGCAGTACTTC.

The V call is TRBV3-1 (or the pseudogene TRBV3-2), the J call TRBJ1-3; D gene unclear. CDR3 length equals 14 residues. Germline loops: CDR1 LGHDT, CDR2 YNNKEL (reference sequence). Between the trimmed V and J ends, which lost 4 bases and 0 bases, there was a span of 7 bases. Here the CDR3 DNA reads TGTGCCAGCAGCCCCAGCCACTCTGGAAACACCATATATTTT. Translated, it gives CASSPSHSGNTIYF.

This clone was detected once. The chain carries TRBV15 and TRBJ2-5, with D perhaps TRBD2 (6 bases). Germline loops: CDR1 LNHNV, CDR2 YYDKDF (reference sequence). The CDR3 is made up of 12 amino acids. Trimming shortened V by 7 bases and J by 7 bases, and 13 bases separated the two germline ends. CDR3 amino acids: CATISTGGTQYF. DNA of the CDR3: TGTGCCACCATCAGTACCGGGGGGACCCAGTACTTC.

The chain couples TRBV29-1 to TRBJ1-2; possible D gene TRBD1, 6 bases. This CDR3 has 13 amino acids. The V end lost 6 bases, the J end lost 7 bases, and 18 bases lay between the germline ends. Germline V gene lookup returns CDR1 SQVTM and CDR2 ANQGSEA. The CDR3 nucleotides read TGCAGCGTGGGGGCAACAGGTCTGGGTGGCTACACCTTC. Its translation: CSVGATGLGGYTF. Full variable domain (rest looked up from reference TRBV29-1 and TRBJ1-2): SAVISQKPSRDICQRGTSLTIQCQVDSQVTMMFWYRQQPGQSLTLIATANQGSEATYESGFVIDKFPISRPNLTFSTLTVSNMSPEDSSIYLCSVGATGLGGYTFGSGTRLTVV.

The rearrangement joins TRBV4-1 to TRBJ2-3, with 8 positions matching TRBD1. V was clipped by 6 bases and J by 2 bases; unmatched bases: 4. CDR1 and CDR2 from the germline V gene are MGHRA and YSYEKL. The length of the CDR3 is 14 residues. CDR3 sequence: CASSPGQVTDTQYF. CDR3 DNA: TGCGCCAGCAGTCCGGGACAGGTCACAGATACGCAGTATTTT.